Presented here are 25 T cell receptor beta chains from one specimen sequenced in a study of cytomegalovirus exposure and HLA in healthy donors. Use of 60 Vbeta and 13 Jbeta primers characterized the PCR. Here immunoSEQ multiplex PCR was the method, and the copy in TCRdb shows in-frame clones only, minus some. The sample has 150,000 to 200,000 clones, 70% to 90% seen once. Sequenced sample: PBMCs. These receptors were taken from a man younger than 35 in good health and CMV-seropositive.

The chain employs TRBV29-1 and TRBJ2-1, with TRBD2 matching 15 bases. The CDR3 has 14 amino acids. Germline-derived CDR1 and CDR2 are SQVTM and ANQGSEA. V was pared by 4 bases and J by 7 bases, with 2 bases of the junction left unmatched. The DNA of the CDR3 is TGCAGCGTTGGGGGACTAGCGGGGGGTAATGAGCAGTTCTTC. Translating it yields CSVGGLAGGNEQFF.

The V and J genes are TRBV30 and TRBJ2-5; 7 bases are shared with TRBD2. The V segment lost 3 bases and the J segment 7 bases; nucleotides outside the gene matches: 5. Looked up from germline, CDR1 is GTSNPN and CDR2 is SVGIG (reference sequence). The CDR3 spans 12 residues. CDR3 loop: CAWRDSGGTQYF. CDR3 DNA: TGTGCCTGGAGAGACTCGGGAGGGACCCAGTACTTC. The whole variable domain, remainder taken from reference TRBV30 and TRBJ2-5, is SQTIHQWPATLVQPVGSPLSLECTVEGTSNPNLYWYRQAAGRGLQLLFYSVGIGQISSEVPQNLSASRPQDRQFILSSKKLLLSDSGFYLCAWRDSGGTQYFGPGTRLLVL.

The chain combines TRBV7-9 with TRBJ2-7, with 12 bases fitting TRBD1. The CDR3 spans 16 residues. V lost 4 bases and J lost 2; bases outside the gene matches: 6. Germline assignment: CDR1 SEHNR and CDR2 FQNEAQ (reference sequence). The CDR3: CASSSGQGAPPYEQYF. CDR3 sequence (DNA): TGTGCCAGCAGCTCGGGACAGGGGGCACCCCCCTACGAGCAGTACTTC.

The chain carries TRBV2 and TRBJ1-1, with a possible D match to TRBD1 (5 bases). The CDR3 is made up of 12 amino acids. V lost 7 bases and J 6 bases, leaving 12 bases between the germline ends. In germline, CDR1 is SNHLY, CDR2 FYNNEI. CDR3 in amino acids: CASIPGKAEAFF. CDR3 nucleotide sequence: TGTGCCAGCATCCCAGGGAAGGCTGAAGCTTTCTTT.

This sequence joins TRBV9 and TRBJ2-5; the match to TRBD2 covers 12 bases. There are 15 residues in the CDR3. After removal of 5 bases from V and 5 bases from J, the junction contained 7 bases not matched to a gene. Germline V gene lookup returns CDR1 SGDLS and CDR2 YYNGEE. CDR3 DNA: TGTGCCAGCAGTGAGCCTAGCGGGGGGGCGGAGACCCAGTACTTC. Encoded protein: CASSEPSGGAETQYF.

The CDR3 spells CASSLANAGGYQPQHF. CDR3 bases: TGTGCCAGCAGCTTGGCCAATGCAGGGGGCTATCAGCCCCAGCATTTT. The V call is TRBV5-5, the J call TRBJ1-5; 8 bases match TRBD1. After removal of 0 bases from V and 5 bases from J, the junction contained 7 bases not matched to a gene. The CDR3 runs to 16 residues. Germline CDR1 and CDR2: SGHKS and YYEKEE (reference sequence).

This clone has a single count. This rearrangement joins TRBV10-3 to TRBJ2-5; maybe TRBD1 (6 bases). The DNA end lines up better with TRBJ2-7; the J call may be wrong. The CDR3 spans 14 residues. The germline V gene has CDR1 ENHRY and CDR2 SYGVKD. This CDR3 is CATDQDRTSYEQYF. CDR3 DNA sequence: TGTGCCACCGACCAAGACAGGACCTCCTACGAGCAGTACTTC.

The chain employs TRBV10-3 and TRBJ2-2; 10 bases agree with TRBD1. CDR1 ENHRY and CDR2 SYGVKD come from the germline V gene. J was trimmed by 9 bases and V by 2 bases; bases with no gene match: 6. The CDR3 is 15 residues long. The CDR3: CAISEGGQGSRELFF. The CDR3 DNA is TGTGCCATCAGTGAGGGGGGACAGGGGAGCAGGGAGCTGTTTTTT.

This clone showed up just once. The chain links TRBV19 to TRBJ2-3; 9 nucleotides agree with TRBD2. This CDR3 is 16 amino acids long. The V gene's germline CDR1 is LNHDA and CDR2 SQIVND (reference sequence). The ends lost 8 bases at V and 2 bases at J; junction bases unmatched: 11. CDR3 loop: CASAPLAGSVTDTQYF. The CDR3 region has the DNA TGTGCCAGTGCTCCTCTAGCGGGAAGCGTCACAGATACGCAGTATTTT.

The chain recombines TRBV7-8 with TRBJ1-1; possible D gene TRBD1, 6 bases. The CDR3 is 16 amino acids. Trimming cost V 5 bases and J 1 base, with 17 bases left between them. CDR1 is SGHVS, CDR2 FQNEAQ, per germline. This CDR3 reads CASSLNRDSRNTEAFF. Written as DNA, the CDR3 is TGTGCCAGCAGCCTCAACAGGGATTCCCGGAACACTGAAGCTTTCTTT.

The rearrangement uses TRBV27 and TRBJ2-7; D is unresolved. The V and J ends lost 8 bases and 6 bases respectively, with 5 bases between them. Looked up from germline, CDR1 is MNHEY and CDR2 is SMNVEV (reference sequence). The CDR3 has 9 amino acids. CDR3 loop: CASYTEQYF. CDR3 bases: TGTGCCAGCTACACCGAGCAGTACTTC.

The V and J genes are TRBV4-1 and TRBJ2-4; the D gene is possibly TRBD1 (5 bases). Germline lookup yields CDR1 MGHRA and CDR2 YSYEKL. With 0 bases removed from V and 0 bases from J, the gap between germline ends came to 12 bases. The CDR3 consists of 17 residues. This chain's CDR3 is CASSQEVGELAKNIQYF. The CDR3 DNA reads TGCGCCAGCAGCCAAGAGGTAGGGGAACTAGCCAAAAACATTCAGTACTTC.

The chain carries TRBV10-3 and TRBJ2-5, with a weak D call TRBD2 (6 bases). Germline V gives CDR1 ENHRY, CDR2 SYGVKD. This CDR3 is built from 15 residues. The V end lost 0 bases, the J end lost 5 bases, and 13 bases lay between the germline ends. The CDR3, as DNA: TGTGCCATCAGTGAGTCTAGCGGCACGGGGGAGACCCAGTACTTC. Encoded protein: CAISESSGTGETQYF.

CDR3 coding DNA: TGTGCCAGCAGCCAAGGGCCGGGACTAGCGAGTGCAGAGTACCAAGAGACCCAGTACTTC. Translation: CASSQGPGLASAEYQETQYF. The chain combines TRBV4-2 with TRBJ2-5; 10 bases are a match to TRBD2. V lost 1 base to trimming and J lost 0 bases; unmatched junction nucleotides: 14. From germline, CDR1 is LGHNA and CDR2 YNFKEQ. CDR3 length: 20 residues.

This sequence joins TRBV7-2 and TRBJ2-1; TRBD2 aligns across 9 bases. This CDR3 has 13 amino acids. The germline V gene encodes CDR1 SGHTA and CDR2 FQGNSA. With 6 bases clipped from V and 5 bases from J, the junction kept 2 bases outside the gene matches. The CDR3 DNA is TGTGCCAGCAGTATAGCGGGGGACAATGAGCAGTTCTTC. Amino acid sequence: CASSIAGDNEQFF.

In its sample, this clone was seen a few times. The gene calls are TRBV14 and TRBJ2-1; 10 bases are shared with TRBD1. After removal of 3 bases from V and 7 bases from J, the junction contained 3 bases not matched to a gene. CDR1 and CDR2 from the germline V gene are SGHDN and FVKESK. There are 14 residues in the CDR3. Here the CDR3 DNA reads TGTGCCAGCAGCCAGGCGGGACAGGGGAATGAGCAGTTCTTC. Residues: CASSQAGQGNEQFF.

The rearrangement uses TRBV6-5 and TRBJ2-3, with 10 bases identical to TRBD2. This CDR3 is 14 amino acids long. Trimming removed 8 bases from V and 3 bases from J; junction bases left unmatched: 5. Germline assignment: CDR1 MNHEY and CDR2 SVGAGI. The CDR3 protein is CASRASGGTDTQYF. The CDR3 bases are TGTGCCAGCCGAGCTAGCGGGGGTACAGATACGCAGTATTTT.

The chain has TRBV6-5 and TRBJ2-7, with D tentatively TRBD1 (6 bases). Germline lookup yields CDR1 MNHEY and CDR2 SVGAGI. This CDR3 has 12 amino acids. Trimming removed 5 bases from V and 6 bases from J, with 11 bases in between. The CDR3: CASSGGLLEQYF. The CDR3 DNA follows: TGTGCCAGCAGTGGGGGCCTTCTCGAGCAGTACTTC.

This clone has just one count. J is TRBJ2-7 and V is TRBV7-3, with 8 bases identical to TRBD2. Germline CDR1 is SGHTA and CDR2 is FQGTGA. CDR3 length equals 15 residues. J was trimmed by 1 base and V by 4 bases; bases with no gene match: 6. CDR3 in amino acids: CASSYGGGTSYEQYF. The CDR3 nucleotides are TGTGCCAGCAGCTACGGGGGGGGCACTTCCTACGAGCAGTACTTC.

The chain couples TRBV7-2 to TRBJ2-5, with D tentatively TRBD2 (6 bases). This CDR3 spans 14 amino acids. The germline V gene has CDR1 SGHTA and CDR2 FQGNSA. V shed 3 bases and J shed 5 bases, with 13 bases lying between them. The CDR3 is CASSLGGPRETQYF. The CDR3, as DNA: TGTGCCAGCAGCTTGGGGGGACCGAGGGAGACCCAGTACTTC.

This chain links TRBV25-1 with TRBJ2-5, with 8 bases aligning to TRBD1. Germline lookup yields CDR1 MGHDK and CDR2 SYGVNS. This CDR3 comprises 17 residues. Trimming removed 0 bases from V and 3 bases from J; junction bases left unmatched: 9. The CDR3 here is CASSEYFMTGVEETQYF. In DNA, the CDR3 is TGTGCCAGCAGTGAATATTTTATGACAGGGGTGGAAGAGACCCAGTACTTC.

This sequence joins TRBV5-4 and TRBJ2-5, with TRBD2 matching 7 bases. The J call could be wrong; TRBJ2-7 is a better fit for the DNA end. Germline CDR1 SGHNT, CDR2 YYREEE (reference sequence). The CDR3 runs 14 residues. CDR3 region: CASSLRGVSYEQYF. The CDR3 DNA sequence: TGTGCCAGCAGCCTACGGGGGGTCTCCTACGAGCAGTACTTC.

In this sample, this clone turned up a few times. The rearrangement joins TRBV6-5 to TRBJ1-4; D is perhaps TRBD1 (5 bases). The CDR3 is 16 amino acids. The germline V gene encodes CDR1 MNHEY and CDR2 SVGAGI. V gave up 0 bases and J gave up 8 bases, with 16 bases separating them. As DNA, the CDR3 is TGTGCCAGCAGTTACTCGATGGGCAGGGCGCGCGAAAAACTGTTTTTT. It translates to CASSYSMGRAREKLFF.

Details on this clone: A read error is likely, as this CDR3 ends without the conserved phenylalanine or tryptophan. The CDR3 DNA is TGCGCCAGCAGCTTGGAAACAGGGATGTACGAGCAGTACCTC. Protein: CASSLETGMYEQYL. The chain combines TRBV5-1 with TRBJ2-7; TRBD1 might be the D (6 bases). Per the germline V gene, CDR1 is SGHRS and CDR2 is YFSETQ. The length of the CDR3 is 14 residues. Trimming cost V 0 bases and J 4 bases, with 11 bases left between them.

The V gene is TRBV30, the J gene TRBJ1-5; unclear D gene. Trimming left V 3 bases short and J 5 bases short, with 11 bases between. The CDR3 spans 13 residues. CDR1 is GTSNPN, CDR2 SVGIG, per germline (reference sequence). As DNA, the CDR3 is TGTGCCTGGAGCGACGGGGTTCATCAGCCCCAGCATTTT. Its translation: CAWSDGVHQPQHF. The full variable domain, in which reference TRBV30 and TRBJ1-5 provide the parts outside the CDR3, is SQTIHQWPATLVQPVGSPLSLECTVEGTSNPNLYWYRQAAGRGLQLLFYSVGIGQISSEVPQNLSASRPQDRQFILSSKKLLLSDSGFYLCAWSDGVHQPQHFGDGTRLSIL.